Shown below are 5 T cell receptor beta chains from a single sample sequenced in a study of blood T cell repertoires in COVID-19. The assay was immunoSEQ multiplex PCR, and TCRdb's table has in-frame clones only and misses some. Found here are some 390,000 clones, around 91% of them singletons; the top ten hold 1.5% to 1.8%. The source material was peripheral blood. These receptors were collected from a woman in her thirties or forties with COVID-19, enrolled during active disease.

This chain connects TRBV6-2 or TRBV6-3 to TRBJ2-1; possible D gene TRBD1, 6 bases. The CDR3 contains 17 residues. Per the germline V gene, CDR1 is MNHEY and CDR2 is SVGEGT. V was trimmed by 6 bases and J by 1 base, leaving 19 bases between them. The CDR3 loop is CASSSRQVGESYNEQFF. CDR3 sequence (DNA): TGTGCCAGCAGCTCAAGACAGGTGGGGGAATCCTACAATGAGCAGTTCTTC.

J is TRBJ1-3 and V is TRBV11-2; TRBD1 matches 7 bases. This CDR3 region has 17 residues. CDR1 SGHAT and CDR2 FQNNGV come from the germline V gene. V dropped 4 bases and J dropped 0; count of bases not matched to a gene: 9. Written as DNA, the CDR3 is TGTGCCAGCAGCTCCCTATACAGGGGCCTCTCTGGAAACACCATATATTTT. Encoded protein: CASSSLYRGLSGNTIYF.

The rearrangement links TRBV19 to TRBJ1-1; 12 nucleotides line up with TRBD1. The J segment lost 2 bases and the V segment lost 3 bases, leaving 7 bases of the junction unmatched. This CDR3 region has 17 residues. CDR1 LNHDA and CDR2 SQIVND come from the germline V gene (reference sequence). DNA for the CDR3: TGTGCCAGTAGTATCCGAGGGACAGGGGGCAAAAACACTGAAGCTTTCTTT. Protein sequence: CASSIRGTGGKNTEAFF.

This clone was observed a single time. The V gene is TRBV29-1, the J gene TRBJ2-3; TRBD1 matches 12 bases. V lost 6 bases, J lost 2 bases, and 3 bases stayed unmatched. The germline V gene encodes CDR1 SQVTM and CDR2 ANQGSEA. The CDR3 loop spans 14 amino acids. For the CDR3, the DNA is TGCAGCGTGGGACAGGGGGCCTCCACAGATACGCAGTATTTT. It translates to CSVGQGASTDTQYF.

This chain connects TRBV5-1 to TRBJ2-7, with D uncertain. The CDR3 sequence is 14 residues long. V shed 5 bases and J shed 4 bases, with 16 bases lying between them. Germline CDR1 is SGHRS and CDR2 is YFSETQ. CDR3 DNA: TGCGCCAGCAGGGTCAGTGGCAGGTCTTACGAGCAGTACTTC. Residues: CASRVSGRSYEQYF.